Listed below are T cell receptor beta chains from one sample, sequenced in a study of response to subunit inactivated influenza vaccine. TCRdb independently ran MiXCR on the RT-PCR reads; one entry per CDR3 protein. This sample yields approximately 730,000 distinct CDR3 sequences, of which approximately 15% are seen a single time; 5.5% to 7% belongs to the top ten. Material: PBMCs from blood, obtained 14 days before vaccination. The receptors were gathered from a man in his fifties or sixties who received an inactivated influenza vaccine. The CDR3 runs from the conserved cysteine through the conserved F or W. D genes are given only for firm matches. For some rows the clone size is stated as once, few or many, or as a class when expanded; others skip it.

j_call: TRBJ2-1; cdr3_length: 15; v_call: TRBV13; clone_size: many; d_call: TRBD1; cdr3_nt: TGTGCCAGCAGCTTGGGACAGGGGGCATTCAATGAGCAGTTCTTC; cdr3_aa: CASSLGQGAFNEQFF
j_call: TRBJ2-5; cdr3_length: 14; v_call: TRBV6-1; clone_size: few; d_call: NA; cdr3_nt: TGTGCCAGCAGCCCAACACGGGGCCAAGAGACCCAGTACTTC; cdr3_aa: CASSPTRGQETQYF
j_call: TRBJ2-2; cdr3_length: 13; v_call: TRBV12-3/TRBV12-4; clone_size: NA; d_call: NA; cdr3_nt: TGTGCCAGCAGTTCCGCAGCGCCCGGGGAGCTGTTTTTT; cdr3_aa: CASSSAAPGELFF
j_call: TRBJ1-4; cdr3_length: 14; v_call: TRBV12-3/TRBV12-4; clone_size: few; d_call: NA; cdr3_nt: TGTGCCAGCAGTTTACTGGGGTCGAATGAAAAACTGTTTTTT; cdr3_aa: CASSLLGSNEKLFF
j_call: TRBJ2-7; cdr3_length: 15; v_call: TRBV6-1; clone_size: few; d_call: TRBD1; cdr3_nt: TGTGCCAGCAGTGAATTTGAGACAGGGATCTACGAGCAGTACTTC; cdr3_aa: CASSEFETGIYEQYF
j_call: TRBJ1-1; cdr3_length: 15; v_call: TRBV28; clone_size: few; d_call: NA; cdr3_nt: TGTGCCAGCAGTTTATTCATACGGGAGAACACTGAAGCTTTCTTT; cdr3_aa: CASSLFIRENTEAFF
j_call: TRBJ2-7; cdr3_length: 13; v_call: TRBV3-1; clone_size: few; d_call: NA; cdr3_nt: TGTGCCAGCAGGACCCTCGGGAACTACGAGCAGTACTTC; cdr3_aa: CASRTLGNYEQYF
j_call: TRBJ1-4; cdr3_length: 13; v_call: TRBV5-1; clone_size: few; d_call: NA; cdr3_nt: TGCGCCAGCAGCCAACATGCCAATGAAAAACTGTTTTTT; cdr3_aa: CASSQHANEKLFF
j_call: TRBJ2-1; cdr3_length: 16; v_call: TRBV7-9; clone_size: NA; d_call: TRBD2; cdr3_nt: TGTGCCAGCAGCCCCCCCTCCGCTAGCGGAATCAATGAGCAGTTCTTC; cdr3_aa: CASSPPSASGINEQFF
j_call: TRBJ2-1; cdr3_length: 16; v_call: TRBV19; clone_size: few; d_call: NA; cdr3_nt: TGTGCCAGTAGTCCATCAGGGAGATCAGGTGGCAGTGAGCAGTTCTTC; cdr3_aa: CASSPSGRSGGSEQFF
j_call: TRBJ2-7; cdr3_length: 14; v_call: TRBV14; clone_size: few; d_call: NA; cdr3_nt: TGTGCCAGCAGCCCCCGGGACGGGCTGCGCGAGCAGTACTTC; cdr3_aa: CASSPRDGLREQYF
j_call: TRBJ1-5; cdr3_length: 8; v_call: TRBV20-1; clone_size: few; d_call: NA; cdr3_nt: TGCAGTGCTTCAGACCAGCATTTT; cdr3_aa: CSASDQHF
j_call: TRBJ1-3; cdr3_length: 17; v_call: TRBV5-1; clone_size: few; d_call: NA; cdr3_nt: TGCGCCAGCAGCTCCCACGCGAGGGGGTATTCCGGAAACACCATATATTTT; cdr3_aa: CASSSHARGYSGNTIYF
j_call: TRBJ2-7; cdr3_length: 15; v_call: TRBV4-1; clone_size: NA; d_call: TRBD1; cdr3_nt: TGCGCCAGCAGCCCAATAGGGGTCCAGGGGGACGAGCAGTACTTC; cdr3_aa: CASSPIGVQGDEQYF
j_call: TRBJ1-1; cdr3_length: 16; v_call: TRBV12-3/TRBV12-4; clone_size: few; d_call: TRBD1; cdr3_nt: TGTGCCAGCAGTACAAGGACAGGGGGCGCGGGGACTGAAGCTTTCTTT; cdr3_aa: CASSTRTGGAGTEAFF
j_call: TRBJ1-1; cdr3_length: 14; v_call: TRBV20-1; clone_size: NA; d_call: NA; cdr3_nt: TGCAGTGCTAGGGGCCTGGCCGGTCACACTGAAGCTTTCTTT; cdr3_aa: CSARGLAGHTEAFF
j_call: TRBJ1-5; cdr3_length: 15; v_call: TRBV12-3/TRBV12-4; clone_size: few; d_call: NA; cdr3_nt: TGTGCCAGCAGCGGGCAGGGTTCCGAAAATCAGCCCCAGCATTTT; cdr3_aa: CASSGQGSENQPQHF
j_call: TRBJ2-7; cdr3_length: 16; v_call: TRBV20-1; clone_size: NA; d_call: TRBD2; cdr3_nt: TGCAGTGCTAGAGGGGGACTAGCGGGAGTACCGGAAGAGCAGTACTTC; cdr3_aa: CSARGGLAGVPEEQYF
j_call: TRBJ2-6; cdr3_length: 17; v_call: TRBV12-3/TRBV12-4; clone_size: few; d_call: NA; cdr3_nt: TGTGCCAGCAGACCGTCGACAGGCCGCTCTGGGGCCAACGTCCTGACTTTC; cdr3_aa: CASRPSTGRSGANVLTF
j_call: TRBJ2-2; cdr3_length: 17; v_call: TRBV5-1; clone_size: NA; d_call: NA; cdr3_nt: TGCGCCAGCAGCTCACTTCCCGTTGACGCGAACACCGGGGAGCTGTTTTTT; cdr3_aa: CASSSLPVDANTGELFF
j_call: TRBJ2-4; cdr3_length: 16; v_call: TRBV20-1; clone_size: many; d_call: NA; cdr3_nt: TGCAGTGCTAGACCTCAGGAGCCCACAACCAAAAACATTCAGTACTTC; cdr3_aa: CSARPQEPTTKNIQYF
j_call: TRBJ2-1; cdr3_length: 16; v_call: TRBV11-1; clone_size: few; d_call: NA; cdr3_nt: TGTGCCAGCAGCTTACGAGTGGAGAGCTCCTACAATGAGCAGTTCTTC; cdr3_aa: CASSLRVESSYNEQFF
j_call: TRBJ1-2; cdr3_length: 15; v_call: TRBV20-1; clone_size: NA; d_call: NA; cdr3_nt: TGCAGTGCTAGTGAACGAAGGGTACCTAACTATGGCTACACCTTC; cdr3_aa: CSASERRVPNYGYTF
j_call: TRBJ2-3; cdr3_length: 11; v_call: TRBV29-1; clone_size: many; d_call: NA; cdr3_nt: TGCAGCGTTGAGTTCACAGATACGCAGTATTTT; cdr3_aa: CSVEFTDTQYF
j_call: TRBJ2-2; cdr3_length: 17; v_call: TRBV5-1; clone_size: few; d_call: TRBD2; cdr3_nt: TGCGCCAGCAGCTGGAAGATAGCGGGGGGTAGCACCGGGGAGCTGTTTTTT; cdr3_aa: CASSWKIAGGSTGELFF
j_call: TRBJ2-3; cdr3_length: 14; v_call: TRBV2; clone_size: few; d_call: NA; cdr3_nt: TGTGCCAGCAGTGTCCGCCGGGGGACAGATACGCAGTATTTT; cdr3_aa: CASSVRRGTDTQYF
j_call: TRBJ2-2; cdr3_length: 13; v_call: TRBV12-3/TRBV12-4; clone_size: many; d_call: TRBD1; cdr3_nt: TGTGCCAGCAGCGGACAGGGGGCCTGGGAGCTGTTTTTT; cdr3_aa: CASSGQGAWELFF
j_call: TRBJ1-5; cdr3_length: 17; v_call: TRBV27; clone_size: few; d_call: NA; cdr3_nt: TGTGCCAGCAGTCCCCGTTTCTCACCTTATAGCAATCAGCCCCAGCATTTT; cdr3_aa: CASSPRFSPYSNQPQHF
j_call: TRBJ1-5; cdr3_length: 14; v_call: TRBV2; clone_size: few; d_call: NA; cdr3_nt: TGTGCCAGCAGTGATTTGGCAGTTTATCAGCCCCAGCATTTT; cdr3_aa: CASSDLAVYQPQHF
j_call: TRBJ2-5; cdr3_length: 16; v_call: TRBV15; clone_size: few; d_call: TRBD2; cdr3_nt: TGTGCCACCAGCAGAGAACCCCGACTAGCGGGAGAGACCCAGTACTTC; cdr3_aa: CATSREPRLAGETQYF
j_call: TRBJ2-7; cdr3_length: 14; v_call: TRBV15; clone_size: NA; d_call: TRBD2; cdr3_nt: TGTGCCACCCAACTAGCGACGGGCCCATACGAGCAGTACTTC; cdr3_aa: CATQLATGPYEQYF
j_call: TRBJ1-2; cdr3_length: 12; v_call: TRBV29-1; clone_size: few; d_call: NA; cdr3_nt: TGCAGCGTTGAGGGCAGGGAATATGGCTACACCTTC; cdr3_aa: CSVEGREYGYTF
j_call: TRBJ1-1; cdr3_length: 14; v_call: TRBV18; clone_size: few; d_call: NA; cdr3_nt: TGTGCCAGCTCACCATTAGGGGTGGACACTGAAGCTTTCTTT; cdr3_aa: CASSPLGVDTEAFF
j_call: TRBJ1-5; cdr3_length: 15; v_call: TRBV24-1; clone_size: few; d_call: TRBD1; cdr3_nt: TGTGCCACCAGTGACTCCGGGACAGTCCATCAGCCCCAGCATTTT; cdr3_aa: CATSDSGTVHQPQHF
j_call: TRBJ2-5; cdr3_length: 16; v_call: TRBV20-1; clone_size: few; d_call: TRBD2; cdr3_nt: TGCAGTGCCGAAGAGGGTAGCGGGATGGGTGGAGAGACCCAGTACTTC; cdr3_aa: CSAEEGSGMGGETQYF
j_call: TRBJ1-1; cdr3_length: 14; v_call: TRBV5-5; clone_size: NA; d_call: NA; cdr3_nt: TGTGCCAGCAGCTTTAATAGCGGGAACACTGAAGCTTTCTTT; cdr3_aa: CASSFNSGNTEAFF
j_call: TRBJ1-2; cdr3_length: 16; v_call: TRBV28; clone_size: NA; d_call: NA; cdr3_nt: TGTGCCAGCAGTTTTTCCCAGGGACGAGGTTGGGGCGGCTACACCTTC; cdr3_aa: CASSFSQGRGWGGYTF
j_call: TRBJ1-4; cdr3_length: 13; v_call: TRBV6-1; clone_size: few; d_call: NA; cdr3_nt: TGTGCCACAAGGGCTGCAACTAATGAAAAACTGTTTTTT; cdr3_aa: CATRAATNEKLFF
j_call: TRBJ2-1; cdr3_length: 14; v_call: TRBV5-1; clone_size: NA; d_call: TRBD1; cdr3_nt: TGCGCCAGCAGCTCGGGACAGGCTAAGTATGAGCAGTTCTTC; cdr3_aa: CASSSGQAKYEQFF
j_call: TRBJ2-2; cdr3_length: 16; v_call: TRBV27; clone_size: NA; d_call: NA; cdr3_nt: TGTGCCAGCAGTTTTTGGGCAGGGTCGGGCACCGGGGAGCTGTTTTTT; cdr3_aa: CASSFWAGSGTGELFF
j_call: TRBJ1-6; cdr3_length: 16; v_call: TRBV28; clone_size: NA; d_call: NA; cdr3_nt: TGTGCCAGCAGTATAGGGCGGTTCACCTATAATTCACCCCTCCACTTT; cdr3_aa: CASSIGRFTYNSPLHF
j_call: TRBJ2-7; cdr3_length: 12; v_call: TRBV28; clone_size: few; d_call: TRBD1; cdr3_nt: TGTGCCACCGAAGGACAGGGGTACGAGCAGTACTTC; cdr3_aa: CATEGQGYEQYF
j_call: TRBJ2-7; cdr3_length: 14; v_call: TRBV11-1; clone_size: few; d_call: NA; cdr3_nt: TGTGCCAGCAGCTTAGGATACGCCTCCTACGAGCAGTACTTC; cdr3_aa: CASSLGYASYEQYF
j_call: TRBJ2-5; cdr3_length: 13; v_call: TRBV12-3/TRBV12-4; clone_size: NA; d_call: TRBD2; cdr3_nt: TGTGCCAGCGGGGGGGGTTACCAAGAGACCCAGTACTTC; cdr3_aa: CASGGGYQETQYF
j_call: TRBJ2-7; cdr3_length: 15; v_call: TRBV28; clone_size: few; d_call: TRBD1; cdr3_nt: TGTGCCAGCAGGAGAACAAAGGGGGCAATTGGCGAGCAGTACTTC; cdr3_aa: CASRRTKGAIGEQYF
j_call: TRBJ1-4; cdr3_length: 15; v_call: TRBV7-7; clone_size: few; d_call: NA; cdr3_nt: TGTGCTAGCAGCTTGGGGGTCGGGGGGAATGAAAAACTGTTTTTT; cdr3_aa: CASSLGVGGNEKLFF
j_call: TRBJ1-2; cdr3_length: 16; v_call: TRBV3-1; clone_size: few; d_call: TRBD1; cdr3_nt: TGTGCCAGCAGCCAACCGGGACAGGGGAGTCTCTATGGCTACACCTTC; cdr3_aa: CASSQPGQGSLYGYTF
j_call: TRBJ2-7; cdr3_length: 16; v_call: TRBV28; clone_size: NA; d_call: TRBD2; cdr3_nt: TGTGCCAGCAGTCCCGGGACTAGCGGGATATACTACGAGCAGTACTTC; cdr3_aa: CASSPGTSGIYYEQYF
j_call: TRBJ1-1; cdr3_length: 16; v_call: TRBV7-8; clone_size: NA; d_call: TRBD1; cdr3_nt: TGTGCCAGCAGCCTAGACAGACAGGGCGGACGAACTGAAGCTTTCTTT; cdr3_aa: CASSLDRQGGRTEAFF
j_call: TRBJ1-1; cdr3_length: 14; v_call: TRBV28; clone_size: NA; d_call: NA; cdr3_nt: TGTGCCAGCAGCCGCAGGGGTCGTGACACTGAAGCTTTCTTT; cdr3_aa: CASSRRGRDTEAFF
j_call: TRBJ2-1; cdr3_length: 13; v_call: TRBV6-2/TRBV6-3; clone_size: NA; d_call: NA; cdr3_nt: TGTGCCAGCAGTTACATATCTCCCAATGAGCAGTTCTTC; cdr3_aa: CASSYISPNEQFF
j_call: TRBJ2-7; cdr3_length: 15; v_call: TRBV5-5; clone_size: NA; d_call: TRBD1; cdr3_nt: TGTGCCAGCAGCTTGCTCTCCTCTGGACAGGCCGAGCAGTACTTC; cdr3_aa: CASSLLSSGQAEQYF
j_call: TRBJ2-3; cdr3_length: 14; v_call: TRBV6-2/TRBV6-3; clone_size: NA; d_call: NA; cdr3_nt: TGTGCCAGCAGCCGAAGGGAAATTACAGTTACGCAGTATTTT; cdr3_aa: CASSRREITVTQYF
j_call: TRBJ1-2; cdr3_length: 15; v_call: TRBV6-2/TRBV6-3; clone_size: few; d_call: TRBD1; cdr3_nt: TGTGCCAGCAGGCCCGGGACAGGGTTTAACTATGGCTACACCTTC; cdr3_aa: CASRPGTGFNYGYTF
j_call: TRBJ2-5; cdr3_length: 15; v_call: TRBV20-1; clone_size: few; d_call: NA; cdr3_nt: TGCAGTGCTAGAGATTGGGCTAGCCTCCAAGAGACCCAGTACTTC; cdr3_aa: CSARDWASLQETQYF